Presented here are 16 T cell receptor beta chains from one specimen sequenced in a study of blood T cell repertoires in COVID-19. Sequencing was performed with immunoSEQ multiplex PCR; in TCRdb, only in-frame clones are kept and a portion is missing. The table lists some 68,000 clones, 90% of them singletons. The sample taken for sequencing was peripheral blood. The receptors were gathered from a man in his fifties or sixties with COVID-19, enrolled during active disease.

The chain combines TRBV29-1 with TRBJ1-2; perhaps TRBD1 as D (6 bases). CDR3 length: 13 residues. The V gene lost 6 bases and the J gene lost 4 bases, with 15 bases spanning the gap. The germline gives CDR1 SQVTM, CDR2 ANQGSEA. CDR3 DNA sequence: TGCAGCGTGAGGTGGACAGCGGCCTATGGCTACACCTTC. It is translated as CSVRWTAAYGYTF. Looking up the rest from reference TRBV29-1 and TRBJ1-2 gives the full variable domain: SAVISQKPSRDICQRGTSLTIQCQVDSQVTMMFWYRQQPGQSLTLIATANQGSEATYESGFVIDKFPISRPNLTFSTLTVSNMSPEDSSIYLCSVRWTAAYGYTFGSGTRLTVV.

This chain connects TRBV5-1 to TRBJ2-2; 8 bases agree with TRBD2. Germline assignment: CDR1 SGHRS and CDR2 YFSETQ. V gave up 4 bases and J gave up 4 bases; unmatched junction bases: 6. The CDR3 loop spans 15 amino acids. The CDR3 nucleotides read TGCGCCAGCAGCATGGGGACTAGTCGCACCGGGGAGCTGTTTTTT. This sequence encodes CASSMGTSRTGELFF.

The chain carries TRBV15 and TRBJ1-1; D not certain. V gave up 4 bases and J gave up 4 bases, with 13 bases separating them. The CDR3 runs to 14 residues. Germline V lookup: CDR1 LNHNV, CDR2 YYDKDF (reference sequence). Here the CDR3 reads CATSIKGGRTEAFF. As DNA, the CDR3 is TGTGCCACCAGCATAAAAGGAGGTCGCACTGAAGCTTTCTTT.

The chain is built from TRBV7-2 and TRBJ2-3; TRBD2 aligns across 11 bases. This CDR3 is built from 16 residues. In germline, CDR1 is SGHTA, CDR2 FQGNSA. Germline trimming cut 5 bases from V and 2 bases from J; bases unmatched to any gene: 6. CDR3: CASSTRLAGITDTQYF. Written as DNA, the CDR3 is TGTGCCAGCAGCACCAGACTAGCGGGAATCACAGATACGCAGTATTTT.

V is TRBV19 and J is TRBJ1-4; TRBD1 matches 9 bases. With 6 bases clipped from V and 3 bases from J, the junction kept 11 bases outside the gene matches. This CDR3 contains 17 residues. Germline V gives CDR1 LNHDA, CDR2 SQIVND (reference sequence). In nucleotides, the CDR3 is TGTGCCAGTAGGCCTCGCGGACAGGGGTCGGCTAATGAAAAACTGTTTTTT. Translation gives CASRPRGQGSANEKLFF.

This clone occurred a few times. The rearrangement uses TRBV5-1 and TRBJ1-2; D ambiguous. Germline V gene lookup returns CDR1 SGHRS and CDR2 YFSETQ. The length of the CDR3 is 14 residues. Trimming shortened V by 0 bases and J by 4 bases, and 10 bases separated the two germline ends. The CDR3 here is CASSLGPEGYGYTF. The CDR3, as DNA: TGCGCCAGCAGCTTGGGGCCTGAGGGCTATGGCTACACCTTC.

This rearrangement joins TRBV9 to TRBJ2-5, with TRBD2 matching 8 bases. The germline V gene encodes CDR1 SGDLS and CDR2 YYNGEE. The CDR3 covers 14 residues. Germline trimming cut 3 bases from V and 7 bases from J; bases unmatched to any gene: 8. Here the CDR3 reads CASSAKSGSGTQYF. DNA of the CDR3: TGTGCCAGCAGCGCCAAGAGCGGGAGCGGGACCCAGTACTTC.

The chain is built from TRBV11-3 and TRBJ2-2, with D possibly being TRBD2 (5 bases). CDR3 length equals 18 residues. With 1 base removed from V and 8 bases from J, the gap between germline ends came to 23 bases. Germline CDR1 and CDR2: SGHNT and YENEEA. The CDR3 here is CASSLGGAILARRGELFF. The CDR3 nucleotides are TGTGCCAGCAGCTTAGGTGGCGCCATTCTGGCCAGGAGGGGGGAGCTGTTTTTT.

This clone was observed once. This chain connects TRBV5-1 to TRBJ1-1; D is uncertain. Germline V gene data show CDR1 as SGHRS and CDR2 as YFSETQ. This CDR3 contains 14 residues. V was shortened by 2 bases and J by 0 bases, with 8 bases between the two germline ends. The CDR3 sequence is CASSFNRVNTEAFF. The CDR3 DNA follows: TGCGCCAGCAGCTTCAACCGAGTGAACACTGAAGCTTTCTTT.

The chain is built from TRBV4-1 and TRBJ2-1; no reliable D call. V lost 0 bases to trimming and J lost 3 bases, with 3 bases between them. The CDR3 has 13 residues. Germline assignment: CDR1 MGHRA and CDR2 YSYEKL. The CDR3 DNA reads TGCGCCAGCAGCCAAGATCACTACAATGAGCAGTTCTTC. Its translation is CASSQDHYNEQFF.

This chain connects TRBV28 to TRBJ2-1; D is unclear. The V end lost 2 bases, the J end lost 10 bases, and 12 bases lay between the germline ends. CDR1 and CDR2 from the germline V gene are MDHEN and SYDVKM. This CDR3 spans 13 amino acids. The CDR3 DNA sequence: TGTGCCAGCAGTTTACTACCTCTGGTGGAGCAGTTCTTC. As protein: CASSLLPLVEQFF.

The chain carries TRBV5-4 and TRBJ1-3; the match to TRBD1 covers 7 bases. Germline CDR1 SGHNT, CDR2 YYREEE (reference sequence). This CDR3 spans 16 amino acids. The junction had 10 bases not matched to a gene; V was cut back by 3 bases and J by 4 bases. The CDR3 region is CASSSGTVLRGNTIYF. Written as DNA, the CDR3 is TGTGCCAGCAGCTCCGGGACAGTACTGAGGGGAAACACCATATATTTT.

On this clone: One end of the junction varies from germline; a read error may be responsible. Distinct nucleotide sequences in the sample also encode this CDR3. The rearrangement links TRBV5-5 to TRBJ1-2, with D possibly being TRBD1 (5 bases). The CDR3 consists of 16 residues. From germline, CDR1 is SGHKS and CDR2 YYEKEE (reference sequence). The CDR3 is CASSFSPLDTRYGYTF. The CDR3 DNA follows: TGTGCCAGCAGCTTTTCCCCGTTGGACACAAGATATGGCTATACCTTC.

The chain carries TRBV11-2 and TRBJ2-1, with 8 bases that match TRBD2. CDR1 is SGHAT, CDR2 FQNNGV, per germline. With V trimmed by 2 bases and J by 7 bases, 13 bases remained unmatched. This CDR3 is built from 17 residues. The CDR3 spells CASSLRETSVSRNEQFF. The CDR3 coding sequence is TGTGCCAGCAGCTTAAGAGAGACTAGCGTATCGAGGAATGAGCAGTTCTTC.

The rearrangement links TRBV7-2 to TRBJ2-7; 11 bases align to TRBD2. J gave up 2 bases and V 5 bases, and 5 bases lay outside the gene matches. The germline gives CDR1 SGHTA, CDR2 FQGNSA. CDR3 length: 15 amino acids. The CDR3 region has the DNA TGTGCCAGCAGCCGTGGGACTAGCGGAACCTACGAGCAGTACTTC. Translated, it gives CASSRGTSGTYEQYF. The full variable domain, completed using reference TRBV7-2 and TRBJ2-7, is GAGVSQSPSNKVTEKGKDVELRCDPISGHTALYWYRQSLGQGLEFLIYFQGNSAPDKSGLPSDRFSAERTGGSVSTLTIQRTQQEDSAVYLCASSRGTSGTYEQYFGPGTRLTVT.

The chain is built from TRBV29-1 and TRBJ2-1, with 8 bases aligning to TRBD1. This CDR3 has 14 amino acids. Germline values: CDR1 SQVTM, CDR2 ANQGSEA. J lost 7 bases, V lost 6 bases, and 11 bases had no gene match. This CDR3 reads CSVGDRGYQNEQFF. Written as DNA, the CDR3 is TGCAGCGTGGGAGACAGGGGATATCAAAATGAGCAGTTCTTC.